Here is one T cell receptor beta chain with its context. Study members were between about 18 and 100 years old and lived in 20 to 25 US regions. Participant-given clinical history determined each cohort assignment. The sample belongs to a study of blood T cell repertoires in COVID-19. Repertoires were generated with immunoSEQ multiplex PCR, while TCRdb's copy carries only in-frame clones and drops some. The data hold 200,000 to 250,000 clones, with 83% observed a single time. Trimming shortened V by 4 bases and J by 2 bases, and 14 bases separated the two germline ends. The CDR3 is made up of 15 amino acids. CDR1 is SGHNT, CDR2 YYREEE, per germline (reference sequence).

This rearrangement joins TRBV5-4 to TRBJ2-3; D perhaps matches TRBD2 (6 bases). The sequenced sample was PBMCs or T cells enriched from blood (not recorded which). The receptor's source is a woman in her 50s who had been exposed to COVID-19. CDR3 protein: CASSPSGLHTDTQYF. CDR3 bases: TGTGCCAGCAGCCCATCGGGACTCCACACAGATACGCAGTATTTT.